This entry concerns a single T cell receptor (beta chain). Authors' processing steps: Amplification of reference gene primers was used by the study to estimate nucleated cell counts. Profiling relied on immunoSEQ multiplex PCR, and the TCRdb table lists in-frame clones only, not all of them. That table is the source of V, J and clone size, and D and trimming were worked out from the DNA. The sample holds some 120,000 clones, 85% seen once. The CDR3 sequence is 12 residues long. The germline V and J ends were trimmed by 2 bases and 4 bases, with 5 bases remaining between them. CDR1 and CDR2 from the germline V gene are KGHSH and LQKENI. The data derive from a study of blood T cell repertoires in COVID-19. About the research overall: COVID-19 samples from acute and convalescent phases originated in the United States, Italy and Spain. T cells, B-cell-depleted T cells, or PBMCs supplied cDNA or gDNA.

The source material was peripheral blood. The sequence came from an elderly man with active or convalescent COVID-19. V and J are TRBV18 and TRBJ1-2, with D unresolved. CDR3 protein: CASSPGSYGYTF. The CDR3, as DNA: TGTGCCAGCTCACCAGGGAGCTATGGCTACACCTTC.